Each of the 5 T cell receptor beta chains below was sequenced from the same sample in a study of T cell responses to AZD1222 COVID-19 vaccine. Measured with immunoSEQ multiplex PCR; TCRdb has only the in-frame clones, and not every one. The sample holds under 150,000 clones, roughly 90% seen once. Here the sequenced sample was peripheral blood, taken on day 0 of AZD1222 vaccination. The receptors originated from an adult in good health.

The chain combines TRBV6-2 or TRBV6-3 with TRBJ2-7; D is possibly TRBD2 (6 bases). Per the germline V gene, CDR1 is MNHEY and CDR2 is SVGEGT. The germline V and J ends were trimmed by 5 bases and 0 bases, with 17 bases remaining between them. There are 16 residues in the CDR3. The CDR3, as DNA: TGTGCCAGCAGTCCGATAACGGGACTCCTCTCCTACGAGCAGTACTTC. Its translation: CASSPITGLLSYEQYF.

The CDR3 reads CASSFLAGGTDTQYF. CDR3 sequence (DNA): TGTGCCAGCAGCTTTCTAGCGGGGGGCACAGATACGCAGTATTTT. The chain has TRBV9 and TRBJ2-3, with TRBD2 matching 10 bases. V was clipped by 4 bases and J by 1 base; unmatched bases: 3. This CDR3 comprises 15 residues. Germline V CDR1 and CDR2: SGDLS, YYNGEE. Full variable domain (rest looked up from reference TRBV9 and TRBJ2-3): DSGVTQTPKHLITATGQRVTLRCSPRSGDLSVYWYQQSLDQGLQFLIQYYNGEERAKGNILERFSAQQFPDLHSELNLSSLELGDSALYFCASSFLAGGTDTQYFGPGTRLTVL.

The chain couples TRBV2 to TRBJ2-5, with D tentatively TRBD2 (5 bases). Trimming took 5 bases from V and 5 from J, leaving 12 bases between them. CDR1 is SNHLY and CDR2 is FYNNEI in the germline V gene. This CDR3 has 13 residues. Written as DNA, the CDR3 is TGTGCCAGCAGTCAAACATCGGGGGAGACCCAGTACTTC. Translated: CASSQTSGETQYF.

This rearrangement joins TRBV5-4 to TRBJ1-5; D unclear. Germline V gives CDR1 SGHNT, CDR2 YYREEE (reference sequence). The CDR3 has 13 residues. V was clipped by 0 bases and J by 4 bases, with 5 bases between them. CDR3 loop: CASSLGRNQPQHF. CDR3 bases: TGTGCCAGCAGCTTGGGACGTAATCAGCCCCAGCATTTT.

The chain employs TRBV18 and TRBJ2-5; D unresolved. The CDR3 loop spans 13 amino acids. V was clipped by 3 bases and J by 3 bases, with 8 bases between them. The germline V gene encodes CDR1 KGHSH and CDR2 LQKENI. Here the CDR3 reads CASSPPREETQYF. The CDR3 nucleotides read TGTGCCAGCTCACCCCCTAGGGAAGAGACCCAGTACTTC.